A single count supports the clone carrying this T cell receptor (beta chain). Its matching antigen is unknown. The sample originates from a study of OX40 agonist ivuxolimab in advanced cancers. Study background: Eligibility admitted prior anti-PD-1, anti-PD-L1 or anti-CTLA-4 therapy; roughly 40% had some.

The data were produced by immunoSEQ multiplex PCR, yet TCRdb's version contains in-frame clones alone and is incomplete. This table holds 72,000 or so clones, about 86% found once. The study's findings and limits: Among expanded peripheral T cells, antigen specificity went undetermined.

This CDR3 comprises 16 residues. Germline lookup yields CDR1 SGHRS and CDR2 YFSETQ. V lost 4 bases to trimming and J lost 3 bases, with 17 bases between them. This receptor was obtained from an adult with an advanced solid tumor such as melanoma, head and neck, liver or kidney cancer. The sequenced sample was CD4+ or CD8+ T cells sorted from blood, obtained in a trial of the OX40 agonist ivuxolimab. The rearrangement uses TRBV5-1 and TRBJ2-1; D remains unclear. The CDR3 nucleotides are TGCGCCAGCAGCCCATGGGGTTCTTTTAGCTACAATGAGCAGTTCTTC. This encodes CASSPWGSFSYNEQFF.